A selection of T cell receptor beta chains follows, all from one sample in a study of T-cell memory formation after mild COVID-19. Each CDR3 protein gets one entry after TCRdb re-called the 5' RACE reads with MiXCR. Among over 150,000 distinct CDR3 sequences listed, about 21% were seen once. Material for sequencing was PBMCs or a T cell subset sorted from them (not recorded which). All receptors derive from an adult woman who had mild COVID-19 (a few samples of this study predate the infection). Cell type and time point are not known. Each CDR3 is given with its conserved first and last residue. A D gene is named only where the DNA matches it firmly. Not every row has a clone size; where given, it reads once, few, many or a size class.

CDR3aa,CDR3nt,d_gene,v_gene,abundance,j_gene
CASSLAEVRLLF,TGTGCCAGCAGCTTGGCCGAGGTGAGACTCCTCTTC,-,TRBV5-6,-,TRBJ1-2
CASSQPSVLAASYEQFF,TGTGCCAGCAGCCAGCCCTCAGTACTAGCGGCCTCCTATGAGCAGTTCTTC,TRBD2,TRBV3-1,-,TRBJ2-1
CASSDLATSGANEQFF,TGTGCCAGCAGTGACCTTGCAACTAGCGGGGCGAATGAGCAGTTCTTC,TRBD2,TRBV6-4,once,TRBJ2-1
CSARSHRLAGVRLEQYF,TGCAGTGCTAGATCCCACAGACTAGCGGGAGTTCGGCTCGAGCAGTACTTC,TRBD2,TRBV20-1,many,TRBJ2-7
CASSHKQGARETQYF,TGTGCCAGCTCCCACAAACAGGGGGCAAGAGAGACCCAGTACTTC,TRBD1,TRBV18,few,TRBJ2-5
CASSPSVGERGETQYF,TGTGCCAGCAGCCCAAGCGTGGGGGAAAGAGGAGAGACCCAGTACTTC,-,TRBV9,few,TRBJ2-5
CAISEGGAYNEQFF,TGTGCCATCAGTGAGGGGGGAGCCTACAATGAGCAGTTCTTC,-,TRBV10-3,-,TRBJ2-1
CASSFLDGGYEKLFF,TGTGCCAGCAGTTTCCTAGATGGGGGGTACGAAAAACTGTTTTTT,-,TRBV27,-,TRBJ1-4
CASSSPGGGMDTQYF,TGTGCCAGCAGTTCCCCAGGTGGGGGTATGGATACGCAGTATTTT,-,TRBV27,many,TRBJ2-3
CSAHDGAFDYGYTF,TGCAGTGCACACGATGGGGCTTTCGACTATGGCTACACCTTC,-,TRBV20-1,-,TRBJ1-2
CASSYGDPAYNEQFF,TGTGCCAGCAGCTACGGGGACCCTGCCTACAATGAGCAGTTCTTC,-,TRBV6-5,-,TRBJ2-1
CASSPHRDTEAFF,TGCGCCAGCAGCCCCCACAGGGACACTGAAGCTTTCTTT,-,TRBV4-1,-,TRBJ1-1
CASSITGGNTGELFF,TGTGCCAGCAGCATTACAGGGGGGAACACCGGGGAGCTGTTTTTT,TRBD1,TRBV7-3,-,TRBJ2-2
CASSPSTGWTEAFF,TGTGCCAGCAGCCCCTCGACAGGGTGGACTGAAGCTTTCTTT,TRBD1,TRBV12-3/TRBV12-4,-,TRBJ1-1
CASSAHSNEQFF,TGTGCCAGCAGCGCCCACAGCAATGAGCAGTTCTTC,-,TRBV9,few,TRBJ2-1
CASSLGHGIFGYTF,TGTGCCAGCAGCTTAGGTCATGGTATTTTTGGCTACACCTTC,-,TRBV7-9,-,TRBJ1-2
CASSSGVAGGTYNEQFF,TGTGCCAGCAGCTCCGGGGTAGCCGGGGGCACGTACAATGAGCAGTTCTTC,-,TRBV7-9,-,TRBJ2-1
CASSPRLDSRNPYNEQFF,TGTGCCAGCTCACCACGGTTGGACAGCCGAAATCCCTACAATGAGCAGTTCTTC,-,TRBV18,once,TRBJ2-1
CASSHRGYEQYF,TGTGCCAGCAGCCACAGGGGCTACGAGCAGTACTTC,TRBD1,TRBV7-9,-,TRBJ2-7
CASSDRFWVGEAFF,TGTGCCAGCAGTGATCGATTTTGGGTTGGTGAAGCTTTCTTT,-,TRBV2,-,TRBJ1-1
CASSFYGGTDTQYF,TGCGCCAGCAGCTTTTATGGGGGCACAGATACGCAGTATTTT,-,TRBV5-1,many,TRBJ2-3
CASDLSRGGGHEQYF,TGTGCCAGCGATCTGAGCCGAGGGGGCGGCCACGAGCAGTACTTC,TRBD1,TRBV6-1,-,TRBJ2-7
CASRRTGAVDTEAFF,TGTGCCAGCAGGCGGACAGGGGCGGTCGACACTGAAGCTTTCTTT,TRBD1,TRBV12-3/TRBV12-4,-,TRBJ1-1
CASSEAAVGGYTF,TGTGCCAGCAGTGAAGCCGCAGTGGGTGGCTACACCTTC,-,TRBV6-1,-,TRBJ1-2
CATSETSSDTEAFF,TGTGCCACTTCGGAGACCTCTTCGGATACTGAAGCTTTCTTT,-,TRBV24-1,-,TRBJ1-1
CASSLGQWGFGQYF,TGTGCCAGCAGTCTAGGACAGTGGGGATTCGGGCAGTACTTC,-,TRBV27,-,TRBJ2-7
CASSLSYSGNTIYF,TGTGCCAGCAGCTTATCCTACTCTGGAAACACCATATATTTT,-,TRBV7-9,-,TRBJ1-3
CASSYPGRTYEQYF,TGTGCCAGCAGTTACCCCGGACGGACTTACGAGCAGTACTTC,-,TRBV6-2/TRBV6-3,few,TRBJ2-7
CASSLGVTGELFF,TGCGCCAGCAGCTTGGGGGTCACCGGGGAGCTGTTTTTT,-,TRBV5-1,few,TRBJ2-2
CASSSNSGANVLTF,TGCGCCAGCAGTTCTAACTCTGGGGCCAACGTCCTGACTTTC,-,TRBV4-1,-,TRBJ2-6
CASSSRDSQETQYF,TGTGCCAGCAGCTCACGGGACTCCCAAGAGACCCAGTACTTC,-,TRBV7-9,few,TRBJ2-5
CASRAGGNAEAFF,TGTGCCAGCAGGGCGGGTGGGAACGCTGAAGCTTTCTTT,-,TRBV7-9,few,TRBJ1-1
CASRLILAGGSSYNEQFF,TGTGCCAGCAGATTAATACTAGCGGGGGGGAGCTCCTACAATGAGCAGTTCTTC,TRBD2,TRBV12-3/TRBV12-4,few,TRBJ2-1
CASSHTTGTGAYEQYF,TGCGCCAGCAGCCATACAACCGGGACAGGGGCCTACGAGCAGTACTTC,TRBD1,TRBV4-1,-,TRBJ2-7
CASSQVYRDWNEQFF,TGCGCCAGCAGCCAAGTATACAGGGACTGGAATGAGCAGTTCTTC,-,TRBV4-1,-,TRBJ2-1
CASSLAYGGAVADTQYF,TGTGCCAGCAGTTTAGCCTATGGGGGGGCCGTCGCAGATACGCAGTATTTT,-,TRBV27,-,TRBJ2-3
CASSYEGHLYEQYF,TGTGCCAGCAGTTACGAGGGTCACCTCTACGAGCAGTACTTC,-,TRBV6-2/TRBV6-3,-,TRBJ2-7
CASRTTGYGTDTQYF,TGTGCCAGCAGAACGACAGGGTACGGCACAGATACGCAGTATTTT,TRBD1,TRBV6-5,-,TRBJ2-3
CASTDPRTDTSTDTQYF,TGTGCCAGCACCGACCCGAGGACAGATACTAGCACAGATACGCAGTATTTT,-,TRBV7-9,few,TRBJ2-3
CASSLAHGREETQYF,TGTGCCAGCAGTTTAGCCCACGGCAGGGAAGAGACCCAGTACTTC,-,TRBV27,few,TRBJ2-5
CASSLEDYEQYF,TGTGCCAGCAGTTTGGAGGATTACGAGCAGTACTTC,-,TRBV12-3/TRBV12-4,many,TRBJ2-7
CASSFPGARTTEAFF,TGTGCCAGCAGCTTCCCGGGGGCCCGGACTACTGAAGCTTTCTTT,-,TRBV7-9,few,TRBJ1-1
CASSTGQGPYNEQFF,TGCGCCAGCAGCACGGGACAGGGCCCCTACAATGAGCAGTTCTTC,TRBD1,TRBV5-1,few,TRBJ2-1
CASSPLAGEVRPYEQYF,TGCGCCAGCAGCCCGCTAGCGGGGGAGGTTCGTCCCTACGAGCAGTACTTC,TRBD2,TRBV5-1,few,TRBJ2-7
CASSPDGYGYTF,TGTGCCAGCAGCCCGGACGGCTATGGCTACACCTTC,-,TRBV7-9,-,TRBJ1-2
CASSFFLGDQETQYF,TGTGCCAGCAGCTTCTTTCTAGGAGACCAAGAGACCCAGTACTTC,-,TRBV7-2,-,TRBJ2-5
CASSPHELALAGASYEQYF,TGTGCCAGCAGCCCCCATGAGTTAGCACTAGCGGGGGCCTCCTACGAGCAGTACTTC,TRBD2,TRBV9,few,TRBJ2-7
CASSTTGGNTEAFF,TGTGCCAGCAGTACGACAGGAGGGAACACTGAAGCTTTCTTT,-,TRBV12-3/TRBV12-4,-,TRBJ1-1
CASGLLPGNNEQFF,TGTGCTAGTGGTTTGCTCCCGGGGAACAATGAGCAGTTCTTC,-,TRBV12-5,-,TRBJ2-1
CASSGGLTGELFF,TGCGCCAGCAGTGGAGGGTTAACCGGGGAGCTGTTTTTT,-,TRBV4-3,few,TRBJ2-2
CASSLGWETQYF,TGTGCCAGCAGCTTAGGATGGGAGACCCAGTACTTC,-,TRBV7-9,-,TRBJ2-5
CASSLAGGPNSPLHF,TGCGCCAGCAGCTTGGCTGGGGGGCCGAATTCACCCCTCCACTTT,-,TRBV5-1,-,TRBJ1-6
CASSPEAGPYEQYF,TGTGCCAGCAGCCCCGAAGCGGGACCATACGAGCAGTACTTC,TRBD2,TRBV5-6,few,TRBJ2-7
CASSPDVPGEQYF,TGTGCCAGCAGCCCGGACGTTCCGGGAGAGCAGTACTTC,-,TRBV6-2/TRBV6-3,few,TRBJ2-7
CASSSVGAVELFF,TGTGCCAGCAGTTCCGTCGGGGCGGTGGAGCTGTTTTTT,-,TRBV6-2/TRBV6-3,few,TRBJ2-2